Given below is one T cell receptor beta chain in context. The sample's time point: blood 4 weeks post-SBRT, at nephrectomy. The treatment denotes: 15 Gy SBRT to primary tumor, nephrectomy 4 weeks later. Nephrectomy followed 15 Gy stereotactic body radiation by 4 weeks. After SBRT, blood was collected at 2 and 4 weeks, plus baseline. The data were taken from a study of radiation and T cells in renal cell carcinoma. TCRdb's copy holds only in-frame clones and misses some; the assay was immunoSEQ multiplex PCR. The data show 150,000 to 200,000 clones, with about nine tenths seen just once and roughly 12% held by the top ten. The CDR3 is made up of 15 amino acids. Trimming took 3 bases from V and 0 from J, leaving 6 bases between them. The germline V gene has CDR1 SGHTA and CDR2 FQGNSA.

The source of this sequence is a woman aged 50 to 60 with renal cell carcinoma. The sequences come from blood, collected from a patient whose treatment included radiotherapy and nephrectomy. This chain connects TRBV7-2 to TRBJ2-6, with unresolved D. The CDR3 DNA sequence: TGTGCCAGCAGCTTCCTCAGCTCTGGGGCCAACGTCCTGACTTTC. This gives the protein CASSFLSSGANVLTF.